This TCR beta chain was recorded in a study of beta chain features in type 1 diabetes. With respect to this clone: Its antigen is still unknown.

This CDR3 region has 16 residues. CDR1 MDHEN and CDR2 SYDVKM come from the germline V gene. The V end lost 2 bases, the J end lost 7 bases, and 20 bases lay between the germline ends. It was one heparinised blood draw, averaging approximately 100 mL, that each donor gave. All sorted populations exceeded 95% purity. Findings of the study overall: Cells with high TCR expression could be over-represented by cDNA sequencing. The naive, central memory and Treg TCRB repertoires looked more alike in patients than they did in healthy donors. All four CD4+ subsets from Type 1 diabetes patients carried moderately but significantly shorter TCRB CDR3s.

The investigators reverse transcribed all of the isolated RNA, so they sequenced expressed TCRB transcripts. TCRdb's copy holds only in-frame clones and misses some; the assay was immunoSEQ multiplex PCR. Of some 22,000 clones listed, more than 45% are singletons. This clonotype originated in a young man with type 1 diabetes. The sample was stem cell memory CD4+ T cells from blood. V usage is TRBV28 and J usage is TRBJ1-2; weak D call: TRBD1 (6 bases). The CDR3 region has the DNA TGTGCCAGCAGTTTAAGGGGGGGGGCGAGGGACGGTGGCTACACCTTC. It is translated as CASSLRGGARDGGYTF.